This TCR beta chain originates from a study of cytomegalovirus exposure and HLA in healthy donors. Findings of the study overall: The study flagged fewer than 200 TCR beta chains as cytomegalovirus-associated.

Remarks on this clone: Its antigen is currently unknown.

Only in-frame clones appear in the TCRdb table, and some are missing; sequencing was by immunoSEQ multiplex PCR. The profile shows about 280,000 clones, 88% of them singletons. The CDR3 contains 14 residues. Germline V lookup: CDR1 SGHAT, CDR2 FQNNGV. The V end lost 5 bases, the J end lost 2 bases, and 10 bases lay between the germline ends. The TCR was taken from a woman between 18 and 29 years old in good health and CMV-seronegative. This chain connects TRBV11-2 to TRBJ2-4, with D maybe TRBD1 (6 bases). Source material: PBMCs. The CDR3: CASSHRATKNIQYF. The CDR3, as DNA: TGTGCCAGCAGCCACAGGGCCACCAAAAACATTCAGTACTTC.